The 4 T cell receptor beta chains below come from one sample, sequenced in a study of regulatory T cells in long-lasting Graves disease. Arm-PCR of CDR3 regions with iRepertoire HTBI primers generated TCR beta libraries. In TCRdb, the multiplex PCR reads were re-called with MiXCR into one record per CDR3 protein. The sample has under 500,000 distinct CDR3 sequences, 15% to 20% seen once. Documented time point: newly diagnosed GD, antithyroid drugs for less than 3 months. RNA extracted from PBMCs served as the sequencing template. The sample also formed part of further work on T cells in Graves' hyperthyroidism and ophthalmopathy.

Sequencing used peripheral blood mononuclear cells (PBMCs), obtained at new diagnosis, from a patient treated with antithyroid drugs. Source of these receptors: a woman aged 30 to 39 with Graves disease.

This clonotype was counted ten times or more. The rearrangement joins TRBV20-1 to TRBJ2-2; no definite D call. CDR3 length: 16 amino acids. The germline gives CDR1 DFQATT, CDR2 SNEGSKA (reference sequence). Trimming shortened V by 2 bases and J by 4 bases, and 17 bases separated the two germline ends. This CDR3 reads CSARSLSKSGTGELFF. For the CDR3, the DNA is TGCAGTGCTAGATCCCTCTCCAAGAGTGGCACCGGGGAGCTGTTTTTT.

This clonotype was seen more than once but under ten times. This sequence joins TRBV27 and TRBJ2-5; D might be TRBD1 (6 bases). The CDR3 contains 15 residues. Trimming stripped 5 bases from V and 2 bases from J, with 15 bases between. CDR1 MNHEY and CDR2 SMNVEV come from the germline V gene (reference sequence). CDR3: CASSDVQGDQETQYF. The CDR3 DNA reads TGTGCCAGCAGTGATGTACAGGGAGATCAAGAGACCCAGTACTTC.

This clonotype was recorded a few times. This may come from a read error, since a much larger clone is one base off. The genes are TRBV7-2 and TRBJ1-2, with D unresolved. The CDR3 runs 13 residues. CDR1 is SGHTA, CDR2 FQGNSA, per germline. The CDR3: CAGSLNPNYGYTF. The CDR3 bases are TGTGCCGGCAGCTTAAATCCGAACTATGGCTACACCTTC.

This clonotype was found once. The chain joins TRBV20-1 to TRBJ2-7; 7 bases map to TRBD2. V dropped 0 bases and J dropped 2; count of bases not matched to a gene: 7. The CDR3 totals 15 residues. The germline V gene has CDR1 DFQATT and CDR2 SNEGSKA (reference sequence). The CDR3: CSARDGRLATYEQYF. CDR3 sequence (DNA): TGCAGTGCTAGAGACGGGAGACTAGCAACCTACGAGCAGTACTTC.